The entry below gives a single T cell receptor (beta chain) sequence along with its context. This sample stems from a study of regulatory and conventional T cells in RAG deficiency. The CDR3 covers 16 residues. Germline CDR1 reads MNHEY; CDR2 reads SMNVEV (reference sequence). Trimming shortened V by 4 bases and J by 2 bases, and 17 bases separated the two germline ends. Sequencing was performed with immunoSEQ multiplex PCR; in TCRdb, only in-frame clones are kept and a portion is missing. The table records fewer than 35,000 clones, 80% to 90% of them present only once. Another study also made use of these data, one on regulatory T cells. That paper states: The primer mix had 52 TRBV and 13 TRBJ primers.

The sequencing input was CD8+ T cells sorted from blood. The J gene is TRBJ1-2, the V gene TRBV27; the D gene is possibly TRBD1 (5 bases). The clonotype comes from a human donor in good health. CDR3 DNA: TGTGCCAGCAGTTCAACTCCCGGACACGGAAACTATGGCTACACCTTC. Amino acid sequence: CASSSTPGHGNYGYTF.